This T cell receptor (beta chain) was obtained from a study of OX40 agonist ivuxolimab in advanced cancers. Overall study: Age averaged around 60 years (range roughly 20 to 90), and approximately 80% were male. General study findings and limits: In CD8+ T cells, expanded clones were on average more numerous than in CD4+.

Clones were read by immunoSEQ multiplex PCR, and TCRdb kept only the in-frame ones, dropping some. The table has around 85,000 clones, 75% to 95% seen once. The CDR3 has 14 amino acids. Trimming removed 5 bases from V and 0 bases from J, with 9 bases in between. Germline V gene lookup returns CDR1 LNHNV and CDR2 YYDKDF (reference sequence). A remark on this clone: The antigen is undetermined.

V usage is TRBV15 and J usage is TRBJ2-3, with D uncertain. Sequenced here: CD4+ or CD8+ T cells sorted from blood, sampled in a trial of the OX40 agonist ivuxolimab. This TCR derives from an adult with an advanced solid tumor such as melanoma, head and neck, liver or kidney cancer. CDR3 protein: CATSVGLSTDTQYF. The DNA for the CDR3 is TGTGCCACCAGCGTTGGGTTAAGCACAGATACGCAGTATTTT.